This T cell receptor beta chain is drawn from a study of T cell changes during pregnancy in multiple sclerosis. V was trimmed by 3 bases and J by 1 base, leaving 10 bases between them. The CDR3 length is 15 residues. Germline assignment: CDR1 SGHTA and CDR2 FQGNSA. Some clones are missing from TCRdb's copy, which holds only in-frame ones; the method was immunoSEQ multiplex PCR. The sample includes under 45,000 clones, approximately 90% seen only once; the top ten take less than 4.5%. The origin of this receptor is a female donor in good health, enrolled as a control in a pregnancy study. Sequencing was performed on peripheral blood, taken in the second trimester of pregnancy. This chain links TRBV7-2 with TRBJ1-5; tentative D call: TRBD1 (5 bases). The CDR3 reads CASSFRVGSNQPQHF. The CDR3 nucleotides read TGTGCCAGCAGCTTCAGGGTCGGCAGCAATCAGCCCCAGCATTTT. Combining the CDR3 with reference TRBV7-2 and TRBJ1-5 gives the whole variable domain GAGVSQSPSNKVTEKGKDVELRCDPISGHTALYWYRQSLGQGLEFLIYFQGNSAPDKSGLPSDRFSAERTGGSVSTLTIQRTQQEDSAVYLCASSFRVGSNQPQHFGDGTRLSIL.